The 23 T cell receptor beta chains below were found in one sample sequenced in a study of blood T cell repertoires in COVID-19. Measured with immunoSEQ multiplex PCR; TCRdb has only the in-frame clones, and not every one. The sample contains approximately 58,000 clones, 90% of which appear only once. Sequencing was performed on peripheral blood. The source of these receptors is a woman older than 75 with active COVID-19.

The CDR3 DNA follows: TGTGCCAGCAGCCCCCGAGGACGGGAGGGGGAGTACGAGCAGTACTTC. Translating it yields CASSPRGREGEYEQYF. The gene calls are TRBV9 and TRBJ2-7, with 8 bases identical to TRBD2. The CDR3 covers 16 residues. With 4 bases clipped from V and 4 bases from J, the junction kept 13 bases outside the gene matches. Germline assignment: CDR1 SGDLS and CDR2 YYNGEE.

This chain links TRBV18 with TRBJ1-1; D is perhaps TRBD1 (6 bases). Trimming took off 2 bases at V and 4 bases at J, with 8 bases between the two ends. Per germline, CDR1 KGHSH and CDR2 LQKENI. The CDR3 is 13 amino acids. The CDR3 nucleotides read TGTGCCAGCTCACCAGCAGGGGTCACTGAAGCTTTCTTT. Translating it yields CASSPAGVTEAFF.

J is TRBJ1-1 and V is TRBV18, with D hard to call. This CDR3 contains 14 residues. V lost 0 bases and J lost 5, with 10 bases in between. CDR1 is KGHSH, CDR2 LQKENI, per germline. CDR3 nucleotide sequence: TGTGCCAGCTCACCACCGGGCCCGGGGACTGAAGCTTTCTTT. It translates to CASSPPGPGTEAFF.

The chain joins TRBV2 to TRBJ2-1; a possible D gene is TRBD2 (6 bases). Deletions cut 4 bases from V and 5 bases from J, with 9 bases between. This CDR3 comprises 13 residues. Germline loops: CDR1 SNHLY, CDR2 FYNNEI. CDR3 residues: CASSVGGNNEQFF. DNA of the CDR3: TGTGCCAGCAGTGTTGGCGGGAACAATGAGCAGTTCTTC.

The V call is TRBV9, the J call TRBJ2-5; D may be TRBD1 (5 bases). Germline CDR1 is SGDLS and CDR2 is YYNGEE. This CDR3 is 15 amino acids long. V was pared by 1 base and J by 3 bases, with 13 bases between. This CDR3 is CASSVSIQGKETQYF. The DNA for the CDR3 is TGTGCCAGCAGCGTATCAATCCAGGGTAAAGAGACCCAGTACTTC.

V is TRBV19 and J is TRBJ1-3; tentatively, D is TRBD1 (5 bases). The ends were cut back, 4 bases at V and 4 bases at J, with 11 bases in the middle. CDR3 length equals 14 residues. Germline CDR1 reads LNHDA; CDR2 reads SQIVND (reference sequence). CDR3 region: CASSSGAAGNTIYF. For the CDR3, the DNA is TGTGCCAGTAGTAGTGGGGCGGCAGGAAACACCATATATTTT.

The rearrangement uses TRBV6-5 and TRBJ2-1; 9 positions match TRBD1. The germline gives CDR1 MNHEY, CDR2 SVGAGI. The CDR3 is 15 residues long. Trimming removed 6 bases from V and 9 bases from J; junction bases left unmatched: 12. Here the CDR3 DNA reads TGTGCCAGCAGCTCCACCGACAGGGGGAGCGGTGAGCAGTTCTTC. It specifies CASSSTDRGSGEQFF.

J is TRBJ1-1 and V is TRBV18, with 8 bases fitting TRBD1. The CDR3 extends over 15 amino acids. The J segment lost 4 bases and the V segment lost 3 bases, leaving 7 bases of the junction unmatched. Germline CDR1 KGHSH, CDR2 LQKENI. CDR3 in amino acids: CASSPGTGRSTEAFF. CDR3 bases: TGTGCCAGCTCACCCGGGACAGGAAGGAGCACTGAAGCTTTCTTT.

This rearrangement joins TRBV27 to TRBJ1-1; 8 bases map to TRBD1. The junction had 10 bases not matched to a gene; V was cut back by 2 bases and J by 5 bases. Germline V lookup: CDR1 MNHEY, CDR2 SMNVEV (reference sequence). The CDR3 spans 16 residues. The CDR3 DNA follows: TGTGCCAGCAGTTTACTGTCAGGGGGCGCGGGGACTGAAGCTTTCTTT. Protein: CASSLLSGGAGTEAFF.

About this clone: A read error may produce the germline difference seen at one junction end. The V gene is TRBV6-4, the J gene TRBJ2-4; D is possibly TRBD2 (5 bases). The CDR3 length is 15 residues. The germline CDR1 and CDR2 sequences are MRHNA and SNTAGT. The chain's CDR3 is CASSDSGDPKNIQYF. Written as DNA, the CDR3 is TGTGCCAGCAGTGACTCGGGAGACCCCAAGAACATTCAGTACTTC.

This clone was counted between two and nine times. This rearrangement joins TRBV5-1 to TRBJ2-1; TRBD2 is a possible D gene (6 bases). The germline V gene has CDR1 SGHRS and CDR2 YFSETQ. Deletions cut 3 bases from V and 0 bases from J, with 16 bases between. This CDR3 is built from 17 residues. This CDR3 is CASSSAGWRVSYNEQFF. CDR3 DNA: TGCGCCAGCAGCTCGGCCGGGTGGAGGGTCTCCTACAATGAGCAGTTCTTC.

The chain couples TRBV9 to TRBJ2-2, with 9 bases lining up with TRBD2. The length of the CDR3 is 15 residues. The germline V gene encodes CDR1 SGDLS and CDR2 YYNGEE. Trimming cost V 2 bases and J 7 bases; bases outside gene matches: 6. The CDR3 sequence is CASSVRLAGIGELFF. Here the CDR3 DNA reads TGTGCCAGCAGCGTCAGGCTAGCGGGAATCGGGGAGCTGTTTTTT.

The gene calls are TRBV4-2 and TRBJ2-5; the match to TRBD1 covers 8 bases. With 5 bases clipped from V and 1 base from J, the junction kept 9 bases outside the gene matches. CDR3 length: 16 residues. Looked up from germline, CDR1 is LGHNA and CDR2 is YNFKEQ. The CDR3: CASSEGTGQAQETQYF. CDR3 nucleotides: TGTGCCAGCAGCGAAGGGACAGGCCAGGCCCAAGAGACCCAGTACTTC.

The chain has TRBV19 and TRBJ2-3; unclear D gene. CDR3 length: 14 amino acids. In germline, CDR1 is LNHDA, CDR2 SQIVND (reference sequence). V gave up 3 bases and J gave up 2 bases, with 9 bases separating them. Written as DNA, the CDR3 is TGTGCCAGTAGTATCTCAGGAAACACAGATACGCAGTATTTT. This gives the protein CASSISGNTDTQYF.

Of note for this clone: One junction end does not reproduce the germline sequence, and a read error may be involved. The chain employs TRBV18 and TRBJ1-1; 9 positions match TRBD1. From germline, CDR1 is KGHSH and CDR2 LQKENI. The CDR3 consists of 14 residues. In DNA form, the CDR3 reads TGTGCCAGCTCATTCGGGACAGGGAGGTCTGATGCTTTCTTT. Its translation: CASSFGTGRSDAFF.

This clone was detected once. The rearrangement links TRBV5-5 to TRBJ2-5; D is perhaps TRBD2 (6 bases). CDR1 is SGHKS and CDR2 is YYEKEE in the germline V gene (reference sequence). The CDR3 extends over 14 amino acids. V was trimmed by 5 bases and J by 5 bases, leaving 16 bases between them. CDR3 DNA sequence: TGTGCCAGCAGTTCCGGGACTGAACATGAGACCCAGTACTTC. Translating it yields CASSSGTEHETQYF.

This clone was seen only once. The chain carries TRBV7-2 and TRBJ2-5; 10 nucleotides line up with TRBD2. Germline trimming cut 6 bases from V and 1 base from J; bases unmatched to any gene: 11. The V gene's germline CDR1 is SGHTA and CDR2 FQGNSA. CDR3 size: 17 residues. CDR3 in amino acids: CASSRQTSGDFQETQYF. Here the CDR3 DNA reads TGTGCCAGCAGTCGACAAACTAGCGGGGATTTCCAAGAGACCCAGTACTTC.

The genes are TRBV28 and TRBJ1-1, with 9 bases identical to TRBD1. The CDR3 has 15 residues. Trimming removed 8 bases from V and 4 bases from J; junction bases left unmatched: 11. Per the germline V gene, CDR1 is MDHEN and CDR2 is SYDVKM. The chain's CDR3 is CASSRDLQGATEAFF. The CDR3 nucleotides read TGTGCCAGCTCTCGGGATCTACAGGGGGCCACTGAAGCTTTCTTT.

The chain links TRBV11-2 to TRBJ2-1, with a weak D call TRBD1 (5 bases). CDR3 length: 15 residues. V was shortened by 4 bases and J by 0 bases, with 10 bases between the two germline ends. CDR1 SGHAT and CDR2 FQNNGV come from the germline V gene. CDR3 sequence (DNA): TGTGCCAGCAGCTCCAGGGTGAGCTCCTACAATGAGCAGTTCTTC. It specifies CASSSRVSSYNEQFF.

The chain links TRBV7-9 to TRBJ2-5, with 10 bases identical to TRBD2. The CDR3 has 15 amino acids. The junction had 6 bases not matched to a gene; V was cut back by 3 bases and J by 5 bases. Germline lookup yields CDR1 SEHNR and CDR2 FQNEAQ (reference sequence). The CDR3 region is CASSFTAGGLETQYF. CDR3 in DNA: TGTGCCAGCAGCTTTACAGCGGGGGGGCTTGAGACCCAGTACTTC.

The rearrangement joins TRBV5-1 to TRBJ2-3; D ambiguous. The germline V gene encodes CDR1 SGHRS and CDR2 YFSETQ. This CDR3 has 14 amino acids. Trimming took 1 base from V and 3 from J, leaving 9 bases between them. This CDR3 reads CASSLSPDTDTQYF. The CDR3 nucleotides read TGCGCCAGCAGCTTGAGTCCAGATACAGATACGCAGTATTTT. The whole variable domain, remainder taken from reference TRBV5-1 and TRBJ2-3, is KAGVTQTPRYLIKTRGQQVTLSCSPISGHRSVSWYQQTPGQGLQFLFEYFSETQRNKGNFPGRFSGRQFSNSRSEMNVSTLELGDSALYLCASSLSPDTDTQYFGPGTRLTVL.

V and J are TRBV6-6 and TRBJ2-1; TRBD1 agrees at 7 bases. V was pared by 9 bases and J by 6 bases, with 11 bases of the junction left unmatched. The CDR3 sequence is 14 residues long. Germline V gene sequence: CDR1 MNHNY, CDR2 SVGAGI (reference sequence). The CDR3 DNA reads as TGTGCCAGTGCAACCGGGACAGCTTTCAATGAGCAGTTCTTC. Amino acids: CASATGTAFNEQFF.

The chain links TRBV4-1 to TRBJ1-1; 9 nucleotides line up with TRBD1. CDR3 length: 16 amino acids. V was clipped by 2 bases and J by 2 bases; unmatched bases: 6. In germline, CDR1 is MGHRA, CDR2 YSYEKL. The CDR3 DNA reads TGCGCCAGCAGCCAACTTCTGGGACAGGGTAACACTGAAGCTTTCTTT. This sequence encodes CASSQLLGQGNTEAFF.